The 15 T cell receptor beta chains listed next were all sequenced from one sample in a study of T cell repertoires in cytomegalovirus infection (dated by TCRdb to the late 2010s). Their cognate antigens are unknown. Taken with the paper, the label for treatment or condition translates to: in vitro stimulation with specific CMV peptide epitopes to enrich CMV-specific T cells. The data were produced on an Illumina HiSeq 1500. TCRdb applied fastp at Q25 and MiXCR to the public reads, then kept only in-frame beta chains. CDR3 protein sequences are deduplicated, and each keeps its most common genes and DNA. This sample gives 250,000 to 400,000 distinct CDR3 sequences in total; roughly 25% of them show up just once. Of the sample, 10% to 15% is held by the ten largest clones. The sequencing here drew on cultured PBMCs, taken from culture after CMV antigen stimulation. These receptors were collected from a human donor in good health (CMV status not recorded). Some clones in this sample may be carry-over from other donors' samples.

This clonotype was counted at least ten times. The chain carries TRBV7-8 and TRBJ2-2; D not certain. V was cut by 3 bases and J by 5 bases, with 7 bases left in between. CDR3 size: 13 residues. CDR1 and CDR2 from the germline V gene are SGHVS and FQNEAQ. The CDR3 protein is CASSFSGTGELFF. The DNA of the CDR3 is TGTGCCAGCAGCTTTTCCGGAACCGGGGAGCTGTTTTTT.

The chain uses TRBV20-1 and TRBJ2-1; 12 nucleotides line up with TRBD2. The germline V gene encodes CDR1 DFQATT and CDR2 SNEGSKA (reference sequence). The CDR3 spans 20 residues. The ends lost 1 base at V and 1 base at J; junction bases unmatched: 14. CDR3: CSARAIGTSGSGYSYNEQFF. As DNA, the CDR3 is TGCAGTGCTAGAGCTATCGGGACTAGCGGGTCTGGATATTCCTACAATGAGCAGTTCTTC.

This clonotype showed up just once. The chain recombines TRBV7-2 with TRBJ2-5; no reliable D call. The V end was cut by 3 bases, the J end by 2 bases, with 7 bases between. The CDR3 sequence is 13 residues long. Germline V lookup: CDR1 SGHTA, CDR2 FQGNSA. In DNA form, the CDR3 reads TGTGCCAGCAGCTTCACTGGACAAGAGACCCAGTACTTC. Amino acid sequence: CASSFTGQETQYF.

This clonotype was detected a few times. The rearrangement joins TRBV6-6 to TRBJ2-1, with a tentative D call TRBD2 (5 bases). Trimming removed 2 bases from V and 9 bases from J, with 14 bases in between. Germline CDR1 reads MNHNY; CDR2 reads SVGAGI (reference sequence). This CDR3 comprises 14 residues. The CDR3 protein is CASSYGDSAIEQFF. CDR3 DNA: TGTGCCAGCAGTTACGGGGATAGCGCCATTGAGCAGTTCTTC.

This clonotype was counted a few times. This chain links TRBV29-1 with TRBJ1-2; a weak D match, TRBD1 (5 bases). Germline V gives CDR1 SQVTM, CDR2 ANQGSEA. The CDR3 is 14 residues long. Between the trimmed V and J ends, which lost 6 bases and 2 bases, there was a span of 16 bases. The CDR3 reads CSVTPGPRNYGYTF. As DNA, the CDR3 is TGCAGCGTCACACCGGGACCCCGGAACTATGGCTACACCTTC.

The chain recombines TRBV7-9 with TRBJ2-1; 9 nucleotides agree with TRBD1. Trimming took 5 bases from V and 4 from J; bases not matched to a gene: 9. The CDR3 loop spans 16 amino acids. The V gene's germline CDR1 is SEHNR and CDR2 FQNEAQ (reference sequence). The CDR3, as DNA: TGTGCCAGCAGCCCCAGACAGGGGGGTGCGTACAATGAGCAGTTCTTC. Its protein is CASSPRQGGAYNEQFF.

Notes on this clonotype: The germline gene is not matched at one end of the junction; a read error may be the cause. The chain uses TRBV2 and TRBJ2-1; 7 nucleotides agree with TRBD2. CDR3 length: 14 residues. Germline V gene sequence: CDR1 SNHLY, CDR2 FYNNEI. The CDR3 here is CVSLTSSTYNEQFF. DNA of the CDR3: TGTGTCAGCTTGACTAGCAGTACCTACAATGAGCAGTTCTTC.

This clonotype was seen more than once but under ten times. V gene TRBV7-6 combines with J gene TRBJ1-2; possibly TRBD1 for D (6 bases). V gave up 1 base and J gave up 5 bases, with 14 bases separating them. Germline CDR1 reads SGHVS; CDR2 reads FNYEAQ. CDR3 length: 15 residues. CDR3 in amino acids: CASSLDSGEGYGYTF. The CDR3 nucleotides are TGTGCCAGCAGCTTAGACTCAGGGGAGGGGTATGGCTACACCTTC. The whole variable domain, filled in from reference TRBV7-6 and TRBJ1-2, reads GAGVSQSPRYKVTKRGQDVALRCDPISGHVSLYWYRQALGQGPEFLTYFNYEAQQDKSGLPNDRFSAERPEGSISTLTIQRTEQRDSAMYRCASSLDSGEGYGYTFGSGTRLTVV.

The rearrangement uses TRBV6-2 or TRBV6-3 and TRBJ2-1, with 11 bases aligning to TRBD2. Per germline, CDR1 MNHEY and CDR2 SVGEGT. V lost 6 bases and J lost 1; bases outside the gene matches: 5. The length of the CDR3 is 16 residues. CDR3 sequence: CASSPSGRPSYNEQFF. CDR3 in DNA: TGTGCCAGCAGCCCTAGCGGGAGGCCGTCCTACAATGAGCAGTTCTTC.

V usage is TRBV6-1 and J usage is TRBJ2-3; 10 positions match TRBD2. The CDR3 spans 17 residues. V gave up 5 bases and J gave up 7 bases; unmatched junction bases: 15. Germline assignment: CDR1 MNHNS and CDR2 SASEGT. Written as DNA, the CDR3 is TGTGCCAGCAGTTACCCCATCGTCGCTAGCGGGAGACATACGCAGTATTTT. It codes for CASSYPIVASGRHTQYF.

This chain joins TRBV29-1 and TRBJ1-2; D is possibly TRBD1 (6 bases). The CDR3 consists of 14 residues. The V end lost 4 bases, the J end lost 4 bases, and 16 bases lay between the germline ends. Per the germline V gene, CDR1 is SQVTM and CDR2 is ANQGSEA. CDR3: CSVGQVLNLYGYTF. The CDR3 region has the DNA TGCAGCGTTGGACAGGTCCTAAATCTCTATGGCTACACCTTC.

The rearrangement joins TRBV4-3 to TRBJ1-6, with a tentative D call TRBD1 (5 bases). The CDR3 is made up of 14 amino acids. CDR1 is LGHNA and CDR2 is YSLEER in the germline V gene. The germline V and J ends were trimmed by 0 bases and 10 bases, with 10 bases remaining between them. CDR3 nucleotides: TGCGCCAGCAGCCAAGATGCGGGGGGATCACCCCTCCACTTT. Its translation is CASSQDAGGSPLHF.

The chain employs TRBV6-2 or TRBV6-3 and TRBJ1-5; D remains ambiguous. Germline CDR1 is MNHEY and CDR2 is SVGEGT. Deletions cut 6 bases from V and 3 bases from J, with 12 bases between. This CDR3 has 14 residues. CDR3 sequence (DNA): TGTGCCAGCAGCTTACAAGGTCTCAATCAGCCCCAGCATTTT. Protein sequence: CASSLQGLNQPQHF.

This chain joins TRBV2 and TRBJ2-7; D is possibly TRBD1 or TRBD2 (5 bases each). The CDR3 is 14 residues long. Per germline, CDR1 SNHLY and CDR2 FYNNEI. The CDR3 reads CASSDDLGRYGQYV. Written as DNA, the CDR3 is TGTGCCAGCAGTGACGACTTGGGACGATACGGGCAGTACGTC.

This clonotype was seen a few times. The CDR3: CASSLRDGAGGNTIYF. The CDR3 DNA sequence: TGTGCCAGCAGCCTAAGGGACGGGGCTGGAGGAAACACCATATATTTT. The rearrangement joins TRBV7-8 to TRBJ1-3; TRBD1 might be the D (5 bases). CDR1 is SGHVS and CDR2 is FQNEAQ in the germline V gene. Trimming shortened V by 5 bases and J by 4 bases, and 18 bases separated the two germline ends. CDR3 length equals 16 residues.